Listed below are T cell receptor beta chains from one sample, sequenced in a study of T cell clusters in autoimmune cytopenias. TCRdb re-called the multiplex PCR reads and gives one entry per CDR3 protein, without DNA. The table lists approximately 15,000 distinct CDR3 sequences. The sample also formed part of further work on T cell repertoires in aging, cancer and after chemotherapy.

Sequenced input: peripheral blood. Receptor source: a human donor in good health. CDR3s include the opening cysteine and the closing phenylalanine or tryptophan. The order of the fields is CDR3 protein, clone size, J gene, CDR3 length, V gene. Some rows mark clone size as missing; the rest say once, few, many or name a class of expanded clone.

CDR3aa: CASSLRLGQFF
abundance: .
j_gene: TRBJ2-1
len: 11
v_gene: TRBV12-3/TRBV12-4

CDR3aa: CSAPDGNRYEQYF
abundance: .
j_gene: TRBJ2-7
len: 13
v_gene: TRBV20-1

CDR3aa: CASTRTSGSEETQYF
abundance: .
j_gene: TRBJ2-5
len: 15
v_gene: TRBV11-3

CDR3aa: CASSLLAPNSPLHF
abundance: .
j_gene: TRBJ1-6
len: 14
v_gene: TRBV27

CDR3aa: CASSFWTGGPAEAFF
abundance: .
j_gene: TRBJ1-1
len: 15
v_gene: TRBV5-6

CDR3aa: CASSPMGQGSRGKNIQYF
abundance: .
j_gene: TRBJ2-4
len: 18
v_gene: TRBV27

CDR3aa: CASSLTSSYNEQFF
abundance: .
j_gene: TRBJ2-1
len: 14
v_gene: TRBV11-3

CDR3aa: CAWNRDLISYEQYF
abundance: .
j_gene: TRBJ2-7
len: 14
v_gene: TRBV30

CDR3aa: CASSYNTGSEQFF
abundance: .
j_gene: TRBJ2-1
len: 13
v_gene: TRBV6-5

CDR3aa: CAWSVGDSSTDTQYF
abundance: .
j_gene: TRBJ2-3
len: 15
v_gene: TRBV30

CDR3aa: CASSLLDEQFF
abundance: .
j_gene: TRBJ2-1
len: 11
v_gene: TRBV27

CDR3aa: CASSLGNQPQHF
abundance: .
j_gene: TRBJ1-5
len: 12
v_gene: TRBV28

CDR3aa: CASTLGVPTYEQYF
abundance: .
j_gene: TRBJ2-7
len: 14
v_gene: TRBV5-1

CDR3aa: CAISPKLDTQYF
abundance: .
j_gene: TRBJ2-3
len: 12
v_gene: TRBV10-3

CDR3aa: CATSDRSGRATGELFF
abundance: .
j_gene: TRBJ2-2
len: 16
v_gene: TRBV24-1

CDR3aa: CASRETSGLSYEQYF
abundance: .
j_gene: TRBJ2-7
len: 15
v_gene: TRBV27

CDR3aa: CASSAGTSGRETQYF
abundance: .
j_gene: TRBJ2-5
len: 15
v_gene: TRBV18

CDR3aa: CASSHTSGDNEQFF
abundance: .
j_gene: TRBJ2-1
len: 14
v_gene: TRBV6-5

CDR3aa: CASSPGGRYTDTQYF
abundance: .
j_gene: TRBJ2-3
len: 15
v_gene: TRBV27

CDR3aa: CASSLGAFTDTQYF
abundance: .
j_gene: TRBJ2-3
len: 14
v_gene: TRBV27

CDR3aa: CSAETGSYEQYF
abundance: medium-sized
j_gene: TRBJ2-7
len: 12
v_gene: TRBV29-1

CDR3aa: CASTPASGVETQYF
abundance: medium-sized
j_gene: TRBJ2-3
len: 14
v_gene: TRBV19

CDR3aa: CASSLAPSTGGRYEQFF
abundance: .
j_gene: TRBJ2-1
len: 17
v_gene: TRBV12-3/TRBV12-4

CDR3aa: CASSSRDSDEAFF
abundance: .
j_gene: TRBJ1-1
len: 13
v_gene: TRBV27

CDR3aa: CASSRTYSNEKLFF
abundance: .
j_gene: TRBJ1-4
len: 14
v_gene: TRBV6-1

CDR3aa: CASSSNRDREGPGELFF
abundance: .
j_gene: TRBJ2-2
len: 17
v_gene: TRBV19

CDR3aa: CSVEDLGTRGYTF
abundance: medium-sized
j_gene: TRBJ1-2
len: 13
v_gene: TRBV29-1

CDR3aa: CASYGIRTGNTEAFF
abundance: .
j_gene: TRBJ1-1
len: 15
v_gene: TRBV19

CDR3aa: CASSRRWGSTDTQYF
abundance: .
j_gene: TRBJ2-3
len: 15
v_gene: TRBV12-3/TRBV12-4

CDR3aa: CASSLATSGTSYNEQFF
abundance: .
j_gene: TRBJ2-1
len: 17
v_gene: TRBV7-6

CDR3aa: CASILNTEAFF
abundance: .
j_gene: TRBJ1-1
len: 11
v_gene: TRBV5-5

CDR3aa: CASSIDRDVYQPQHF
abundance: .
j_gene: TRBJ1-5
len: 15
v_gene: TRBV19

CDR3aa: CASTSGGYSGNTIYF
abundance: .
j_gene: TRBJ1-3
len: 15
v_gene: TRBV6-1

CDR3aa: CASSYQAGVETQYF
abundance: .
j_gene: TRBJ2-5
len: 14
v_gene: TRBV27

CDR3aa: CASSFYDRVQFF
abundance: .
j_gene: TRBJ2-1
len: 12
v_gene: TRBV27

CDR3aa: CASSEGRTSGDTDTQYF
abundance: .
j_gene: TRBJ2-3
len: 17
v_gene: TRBV6-1

CDR3aa: CASSFSDYEQYF
abundance: .
j_gene: TRBJ2-7
len: 12
v_gene: TRBV12-3/TRBV12-4

CDR3aa: CASSAGEKLFF
abundance: .
j_gene: TRBJ1-4
len: 11
v_gene: TRBV5-4

CDR3aa: CSVRPTDGYTF
abundance: .
j_gene: TRBJ1-2
len: 11
v_gene: TRBV29-1

CDR3aa: CASNNWDSGVHNEQFF
abundance: .
j_gene: TRBJ2-1
len: 16
v_gene: TRBV5-4

CDR3aa: CASSLRGWDTQYF
abundance: medium-sized
j_gene: TRBJ2-3
len: 13
v_gene: TRBV11-1

CDR3aa: CASSLRGTNEQFF
abundance: .
j_gene: TRBJ2-1
len: 13
v_gene: TRBV7-2